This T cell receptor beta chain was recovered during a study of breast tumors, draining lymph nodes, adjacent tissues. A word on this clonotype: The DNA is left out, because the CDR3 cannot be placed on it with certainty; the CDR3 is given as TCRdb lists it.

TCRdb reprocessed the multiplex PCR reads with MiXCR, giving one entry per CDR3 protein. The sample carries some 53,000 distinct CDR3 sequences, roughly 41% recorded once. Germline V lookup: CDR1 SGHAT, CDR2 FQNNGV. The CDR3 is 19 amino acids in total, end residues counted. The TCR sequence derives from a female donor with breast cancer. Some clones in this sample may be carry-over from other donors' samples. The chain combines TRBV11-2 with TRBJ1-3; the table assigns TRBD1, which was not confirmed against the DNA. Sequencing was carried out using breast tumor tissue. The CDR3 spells CASSVRVGEAFFGQGTIYF.